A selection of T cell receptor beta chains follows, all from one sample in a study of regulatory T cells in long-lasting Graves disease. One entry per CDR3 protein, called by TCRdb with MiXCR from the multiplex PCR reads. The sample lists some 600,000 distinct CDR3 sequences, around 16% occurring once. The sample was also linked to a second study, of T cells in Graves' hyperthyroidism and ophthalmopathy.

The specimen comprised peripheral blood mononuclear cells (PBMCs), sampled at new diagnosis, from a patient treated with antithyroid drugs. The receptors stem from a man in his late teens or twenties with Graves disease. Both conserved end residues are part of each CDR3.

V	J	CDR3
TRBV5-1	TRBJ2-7	CASYREGVQYF
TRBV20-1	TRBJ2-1	CSARVGTSGGSYNEQFF
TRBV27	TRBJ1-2	CASSLSGKYRSYTF
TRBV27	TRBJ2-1	CASTQLRGNDNEQFF
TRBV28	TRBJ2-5	CASMGLAEETQYF
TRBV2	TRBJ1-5	CASSGQGGNQPQHF
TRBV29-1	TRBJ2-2	CSVTTGGYTGELFF
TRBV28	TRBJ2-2	CASSPPREWSGELFF
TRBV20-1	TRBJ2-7	CSARGPAYEQYF
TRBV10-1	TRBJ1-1	CASSAGTDLRRSFF
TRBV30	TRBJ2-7	CAGRWTVGEQYF
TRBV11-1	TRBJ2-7	CASKSHSYEQYF
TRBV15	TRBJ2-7	CATSRDLTGAFSREQYF
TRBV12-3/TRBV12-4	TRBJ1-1	CASSMTGSGTFF
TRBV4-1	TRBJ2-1	CASSQGGQPYNEQFF
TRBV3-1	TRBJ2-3	CASSGRQADTQYF
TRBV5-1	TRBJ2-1	CASSPTISSSYNEQFF
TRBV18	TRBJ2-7	CASSPPGTGGINEQYF
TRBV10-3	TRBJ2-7	CAISTDSILDEQYF
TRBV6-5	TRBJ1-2	CASSYGTGAGGYTF
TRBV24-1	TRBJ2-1	CATSDSGTSGSDEQFF
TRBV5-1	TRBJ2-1	CASSLVVGSYNEQFF
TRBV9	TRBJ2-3	CASSIGGASTDTQYF
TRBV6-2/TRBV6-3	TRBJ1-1	CASTTGTGGAYTEAFF
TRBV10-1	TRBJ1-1	CASSPRGVTGAFF
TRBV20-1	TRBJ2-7	CSARDLIGSHPYEQYF
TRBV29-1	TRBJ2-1	CSVAAGVNEQFF
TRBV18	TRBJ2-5	CASSPPIRLNQETQYF
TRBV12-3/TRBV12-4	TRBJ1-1	CASSPNLNTEAFF
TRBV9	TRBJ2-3	CASSVDLSGTDTQYF
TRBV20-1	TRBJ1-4	CSARDRGHEKLFF
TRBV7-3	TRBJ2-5	CASSGTSGSETQYF
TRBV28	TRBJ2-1	CASGFSYNEQFF
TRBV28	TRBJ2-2	CASSLWDRVFVPENTGELFF
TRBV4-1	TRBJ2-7	CASSQAYEGNRAYEQYF
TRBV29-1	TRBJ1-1	CSVKQGITEAFF
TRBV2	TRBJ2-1	CASRARTGYNEQFF
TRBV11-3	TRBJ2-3	CASSGLTSGGGTDTQYF
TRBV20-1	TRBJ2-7	CSARPTGQFYEQYF
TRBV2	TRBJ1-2	CAKGQDNYGYTF
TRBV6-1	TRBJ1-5	CASSKGQGIEPQHF
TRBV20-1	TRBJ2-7	CSARPGLAGGSSYEQYF
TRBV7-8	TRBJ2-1	CASSLGDRGQAEFF
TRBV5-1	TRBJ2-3	CASSPMTTDTQYF
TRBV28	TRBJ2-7	CASSLFREAFEQYF
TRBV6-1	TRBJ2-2	CASSSGLAGIDTGELFF
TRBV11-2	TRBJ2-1	CASSRVLAGAPGGNNEQFF
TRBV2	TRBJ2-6	CASRRGGRGSGANVLTF
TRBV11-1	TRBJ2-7	CASSPEELPHEQYF
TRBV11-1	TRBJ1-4	CASSLGGRTGEKLFF
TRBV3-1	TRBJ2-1	CASSSPSLDNEQFF
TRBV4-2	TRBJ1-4	CASSQDRQPNEKLFF
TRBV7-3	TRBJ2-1	CASSLTPGQNEQFF
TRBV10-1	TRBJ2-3	CASSGHRGIGTDTQYF
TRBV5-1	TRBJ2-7	CASSLEASGPRVQYF
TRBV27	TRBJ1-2	CASTSGTTSGLGYTF
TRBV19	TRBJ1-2	CASSTRTGGENYGYTF